The 28 T cell receptor beta chains below all came from one sample that was sequenced in a study of cytomegalovirus exposure and HLA in healthy donors. PCR employed 60 Vbeta and 13 Jbeta primers. Clones were sequenced by immunoSEQ multiplex PCR, and TCRdb holds only the in-frame ones, with some missing. This table has some 150,000 clones, 70% to 85% appearing once. The sequencing input was PBMCs. Receptors originate from a human donor in good health.

This chain links TRBV7-9 with TRBJ1-3; a weak D match, TRBD1 (6 bases). Trimming cost V 5 bases and J 2 bases, with 10 bases left between them. CDR1 is SEHNR, CDR2 FQNEAQ, per germline (reference sequence). CDR3 size: 14 residues. This chain's CDR3 is CASSPGTPGNTIYF. Written as DNA, the CDR3 is TGTGCCAGCAGCCCCGGGACACCTGGAAACACCATATATTTT.

This sequence joins TRBV5-1 and TRBJ1-3; TRBD1 is a possible D gene (5 bases). The CDR3 covers 17 residues. The V and J ends lost 0 bases and 0 bases respectively, with 13 bases between them. The V gene's germline CDR1 is SGHRS and CDR2 YFSETQ. DNA of the CDR3: TGCGCCAGCAGCTTGGACCTAATACAGGCCTCTGGAAACACCATATATTTT. Its protein is CASSLDLIQASGNTIYF.

This clone was counted only a few times. The chain links TRBV7-8 to TRBJ2-7, with a possible D match to TRBD1 (6 bases). The CDR3 is 17 amino acids. Per the germline V gene, CDR1 is SGHVS and CDR2 is FQNEAQ. Trimming left V 5 bases short and J 3 bases short, with 23 bases between. The CDR3 sequence is CASSPTLQGIQFYEQYF. The CDR3 DNA reads as TGTGCCAGCAGCCCTACCCTACAGGGAATTCAATTCTACGAGCAGTACTTC.

The chain combines TRBV6-6 with TRBJ2-5, with no clear D. CDR1 MNHNY and CDR2 SVGAGI come from the germline V gene (reference sequence). CDR3 length: 14 amino acids. V was cut by 8 bases and J by 1 base, with 14 bases left in between. The CDR3: CASHSALGQETQYF. The CDR3 DNA is TGTGCCAGCCACTCCGCGCTAGGCCAAGAGACCCAGTACTTC.

This chain uses TRBV7-3 with TRBJ2-7; 8 nucleotides match TRBD2. CDR1 is SGHTA and CDR2 is FQGTGA in the germline V gene. V shed 5 bases, J shed 2 bases, and the junction held 5 bases outside the gene matches. The CDR3 covers 14 residues. This CDR3 is CASSPRAGAYEQYF. CDR3 sequence (DNA): TGTGCCAGCAGCCCACGAGCGGGGGCCTACGAGCAGTACTTC.

V usage is TRBV5-4 and J usage is TRBJ2-7; 11 nucleotides line up with TRBD2. Losses at the gene ends were 1 base for V and 5 bases for J; bases not matched to a gene: 5. CDR3 length equals 15 residues. The germline V gene has CDR1 SGHNT and CDR2 YYREEE (reference sequence). The chain's CDR3 is CASSLYLAGGNEQYF. The CDR3, as DNA: TGTGCCAGCAGCTTGTACCTAGCGGGGGGAAACGAGCAGTACTTC.

The genes are TRBV6-4 and TRBJ2-2, with a possible D match to TRBD2 (5 bases). The CDR3 is made up of 13 amino acids. CDR1 is MRHNA, CDR2 SNTAGT, per germline. Trimming cost V 4 bases and J 5 bases, with 8 bases left between them. CDR3 nucleotides: TGTGCCAGCAGTGTGGGAGAGACCGGGGAGCTGTTTTTT. The encoded protein is CASSVGETGELFF.

This rearrangement joins TRBV2 to TRBJ1-1, with TRBD1 matching over 9 bases. This CDR3 comprises 17 residues. Germline lookup yields CDR1 SNHLY and CDR2 FYNNEI. V was pared by 3 bases and J by 1 base, with 9 bases of the junction left unmatched. In nucleotides, the CDR3 is TGTGCCAGCAGTGATGACCGGGACAGGGAGAAGAACACTGAAGCTTTCTTT. It is translated as CASSDDRDREKNTEAFF. The whole variable domain, remainder taken from reference TRBV2 and TRBJ1-1, is EPEVTQTPSHQVTQMGQEVILRCVPISNHLYFYWYRQILGQKVEFLVSFYNNEISEKSEIFDDQFSVERPDGSNFTLKIRSTKLEDSAMYFCASSDDRDREKNTEAFFGQGTRLTVV.

The V call is TRBV2, the J call TRBJ1-2; no clear D. V lost 6 bases and J lost 4, with 6 bases in between. Germline CDR1 and CDR2: SNHLY and FYNNEI. This CDR3 has 11 amino acids. This CDR3 reads CASSPRYGYTF. The CDR3 bases are TGTGCCAGCAGCCCTCGCTATGGCTACACCTTC.

V is TRBV7-3 and J is TRBJ2-1, with 7 bases that match TRBD1. V lost 2 bases to trimming and J lost 7 bases; unmatched junction nucleotides: 8. Germline V gene data show CDR1 as SGHTA and CDR2 as FQGTGA. The CDR3 is made up of 15 amino acids. CDR3 residues: CASSLGPGGVNEQFF. In DNA, the CDR3 is TGTGCCAGCAGCTTAGGGCCAGGGGGAGTGAATGAGCAGTTCTTC.

This chain links TRBV19 with TRBJ1-5; 7 nucleotides line up with TRBD1. V gave up 6 bases and J gave up 4 bases; unmatched junction bases: 15. Germline CDR1 is LNHDA and CDR2 is SQIVND (reference sequence). The CDR3 spans 17 residues. The CDR3 reads CASSHRQGGLGNQPQHF. The CDR3 nucleotides read TGTGCCAGTAGCCATAGACAGGGAGGTTTAGGGAATCAGCCCCAGCATTTT.

The chain employs TRBV5-1 and TRBJ2-1; D possibly corresponds to TRBD2 (6 bases). Germline CDR1 SGHRS, CDR2 YFSETQ. Trimming removed 1 base at V and 5 bases at J, with 13 bases between. This CDR3 has 15 amino acids. CDR3 sequence (DNA): TGCGCCAGCAGCTTGCTGGGGGGACTCAACAATGAGCAGTTCTTC. It codes for CASSLLGGLNNEQFF.

J is TRBJ2-7 and V is TRBV7-6; the match to TRBD1 covers 8 bases. Germline lookup yields CDR1 SGHVS and CDR2 FNYEAQ. With V trimmed by 4 bases and J by 2 bases, 10 bases remained unmatched. The CDR3 extends over 16 amino acids. The DNA of the CDR3 is TGTGCCAGCAGCTCAGGGACAGGACGGTCGACCTACGAGCAGTACTTC. This gives the protein CASSSGTGRSTYEQYF.

The J gene is TRBJ1-2, the V gene TRBV6-5; 8 bases match TRBD1. Germline CDR1 MNHEY, CDR2 SVGAGI. The CDR3 has 13 amino acids. V lost 4 bases, J lost 12 bases, and 10 bases stayed unmatched. The CDR3 protein is CASSSDRGWRNTF. The CDR3 nucleotides read TGTGCCAGCAGTTCAGACAGGGGCTGGAGAAACACCTTC.

The chain has TRBV7-9 and TRBJ2-2; D gene ambiguous. The CDR3 is 13 residues long. Germline CDR1 reads SEHNR; CDR2 reads FQNEAQ (reference sequence). V shed 0 bases and J shed 6 bases, with 5 bases lying between them. In DNA, the CDR3 is TGTGCCAGCAGCTTAGCTAGCCCCGGGGAGCTGTTTTTT. This gives the protein CASSLASPGELFF. Complete variable domain (other parts from reference TRBV7-9 and TRBJ2-2): DTGVSQNPRHKITKRGQNVTFRCDPISEHNRLYWYRQTLGQGPEFLTYFQNEAQLEKSRLLSDRFSAERPKGSFSTLEIQRTEQGDSAMYLCASSLASPGELFFGEGSRLTVL.

This clone has more than one count but fewer than ten. The chain uses TRBV28 and TRBJ2-2; D might be TRBD1 (5 bases). This CDR3 is 14 amino acids long. Germline CDR1 reads MDHEN; CDR2 reads SYDVKM. Trimming removed 1 base from V and 6 bases from J, with 9 bases in between. CDR3 nucleotides: TGTGCCAGCAGTTTATCACAGGATCCCGGGGAGCTGTTTTTT. Translating it yields CASSLSQDPGELFF.

This clone was counted between two and nine times. The genes are TRBV5-6 and TRBJ1-6, with 9 positions matching TRBD1. The germline V gene encodes CDR1 SGHDT and CDR2 YYEEEE. V trimming: 3 bases; J trimming: 7 bases; junction bases outside the gene matches: 2. The CDR3 sequence is 14 residues long. The CDR3 coding sequence is TGTGCCAGCAGCTCCGGACAGGGGAATTCACCCCTCCACTTT. It specifies CASSSGQGNSPLHF.

This clone appeared a few times. The J gene is TRBJ1-4, the V gene TRBV7-9; 10 bases are shared with TRBD1. The CDR3 is 16 amino acids. Germline V gene sequence: CDR1 SEHNR, CDR2 FQNEAQ (reference sequence). Unmatched junction bases numbered 1, after V lost 3 bases and J lost 0 bases. In nucleotides, the CDR3 is TGTGCCAGCAGCTTCGGACAGGGGGCAACTAATGAAAAACTGTTTTTT. It yields the protein CASSFGQGATNEKLFF.

This clone was recorded a few times. This rearrangement joins TRBV7-8 to TRBJ2-7; 15 bases map to TRBD2. The CDR3 is 16 residues long. J lost 7 bases, V lost 6 bases, and 10 bases had no gene match. The germline gives CDR1 SGHVS, CDR2 FQNEAQ. The CDR3 loop is CASSSGLAGGQGEQYF. CDR3 in DNA: TGTGCCAGCAGTTCCGGACTAGCGGGGGGGCAGGGGGAGCAGTACTTC. The whole variable domain, filled in from reference TRBV7-8 and TRBJ2-7, reads GAGVSQSPRYKVAKRGQDVALRCDPISGHVSLFWYQQALGQGPEFLTYFQNEAQLDKSGLPSDRFFAERPEGSVSTLKIQRTQQEDSAVYLCASSSGLAGGQGEQYFGPGTRLTVT.

The rearrangement uses TRBV2 and TRBJ1-5, with 10 bases lining up with TRBD1. This CDR3 has 17 amino acids. Germline loops: CDR1 SNHLY, CDR2 FYNNEI. After removal of 8 bases from V and 2 bases from J, the junction contained 12 bases not matched to a gene. The chain's CDR3 is CASGRDRGFTGNQPQHF. CDR3 nucleotides: TGTGCCAGCGGTCGGGACAGGGGCTTCACGGGCAATCAGCCCCAGCATTTT.

In this sample, this clone turned up once. The V gene is TRBV2, the J gene TRBJ2-5, with D tentatively TRBD1 (5 bases). The V gene's germline CDR1 is SNHLY and CDR2 FYNNEI. The CDR3 runs to 14 residues. V dropped 7 bases and J dropped 2 bases, with 14 bases sitting between them. The CDR3 spells CASTPGQGQETQYF. In DNA, the CDR3 is TGTGCCAGCACTCCCGGCCAGGGTCAAGAGACCCAGTACTTC.

The chain carries TRBV27 and TRBJ1-1; 9 bases are a match to TRBD1. The junction had 8 bases not matched to a gene; V was cut back by 5 bases and J by 4 bases. CDR1 and CDR2 (germline): MNHEY, SMNVEV (reference sequence). CDR3 length: 15 amino acids. The CDR3 reads CASSQGQGIGTEAFF. CDR3 coding DNA: TGTGCCAGCAGTCAGGGACAGGGTATAGGCACTGAAGCTTTCTTT.

The chain has TRBV5-1 and TRBJ2-1; 14 nucleotides match TRBD2. This CDR3 is 16 amino acids long. Unmatched junction bases numbered 7, after V lost 4 bases and J lost 7 bases. The germline V gene encodes CDR1 SGHRS and CDR2 YFSETQ. This CDR3 reads CASSQGTSGGMNEQFF. CDR3 in DNA: TGCGCCAGCAGCCAAGGGACTAGCGGGGGTATGAATGAGCAGTTCTTC.

This chain connects TRBV19 to TRBJ1-6; 7 bases align to TRBD1. Germline CDR1 reads LNHDA; CDR2 reads SQIVND (reference sequence). The J segment lost 7 bases and the V segment lost 3 bases, leaving 12 bases of the junction unmatched. CDR3 size: 17 residues. CDR3 sequence reads: CASSIDPYRGQNSPLHF. DNA for the CDR3: TGTGCCAGTAGTATTGACCCCTACAGGGGACAAAATTCACCCCTCCACTTT.

The chain links TRBV7-2 to TRBJ1-5, with a possible D match to TRBD1 (6 bases). Germline V gene data show CDR1 as SGHTA and CDR2 as FQGNSA. V dropped 3 bases and J dropped 6 bases, with 12 bases sitting between them. The CDR3 runs 14 residues. The CDR3 loop reads CASSLSGGTQPQHF. The DNA of the CDR3 is TGTGCCAGCAGCTTGTCGGGGGGCACTCAGCCCCAGCATTTT.

The V gene is TRBV27, the J gene TRBJ2-1; TRBD2 agrees at 9 bases. The CDR3 is made up of 19 amino acids. Unmatched junction bases numbered 13, after V lost 1 base and J lost 3 bases. Per germline, CDR1 MNHEY and CDR2 SMNVEV (reference sequence). The CDR3 here is CASSLLGGGAVSYYNEQFF. The CDR3 DNA sequence: TGTGCCAGCAGTTTATTGGGCGGGGGGGCCGTAAGCTACTACAATGAGCAGTTCTTC.

The V and J genes are TRBV27 and TRBJ2-7; 7 nucleotides line up with TRBD1. Germline-derived CDR1 and CDR2 are MNHEY and SMNVEV (reference sequence). V lost 3 bases and J lost 2; bases outside the gene matches: 10. CDR3 length: 16 amino acids. CDR3 protein: CASSFEPLGQTYEQYF. CDR3 DNA sequence: TGTGCCAGCAGTTTTGAGCCTTTGGGACAGACCTACGAGCAGTACTTC.

The rearrangement joins TRBV6-4 to TRBJ2-3; 11 bases line up with TRBD2. Per germline, CDR1 MRHNA and CDR2 SNTAGT. With V trimmed by 5 bases and J by 6 bases, 10 bases remained unmatched. This CDR3 has 16 residues. CDR3 DNA: TGTGCCAGCAGTCCTTCGACTAGCGGGGTAGGGGATACGCAGTATTTT. Translated: CASSPSTSGVGDTQYF.